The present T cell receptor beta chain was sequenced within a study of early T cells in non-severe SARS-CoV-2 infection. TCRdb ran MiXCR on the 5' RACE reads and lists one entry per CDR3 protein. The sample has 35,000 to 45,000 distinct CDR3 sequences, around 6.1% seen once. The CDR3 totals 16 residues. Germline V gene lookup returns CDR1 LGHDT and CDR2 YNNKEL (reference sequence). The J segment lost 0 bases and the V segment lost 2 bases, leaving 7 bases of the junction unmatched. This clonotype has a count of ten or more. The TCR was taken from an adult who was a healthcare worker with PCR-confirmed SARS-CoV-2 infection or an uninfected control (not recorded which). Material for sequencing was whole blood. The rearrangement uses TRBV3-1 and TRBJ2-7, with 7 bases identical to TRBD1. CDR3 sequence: CASSQNPGTASYEQYF. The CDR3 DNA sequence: TGTGCCAGCAGCCAAAACCCCGGGACAGCCTCCTACGAGCAGTACTTC.